A single sample is the source of the 20 T cell receptor beta chains below, sequenced in a study of CD8+CD57+ T cells in acquired aplastic anemia. The study profiled TCR beta VDJ and CDR3 using genomic DNA as template. From the reads, TCRdb called clonotypes with MiXCR, one entry per CDR3 protein. The table includes about 110,000 distinct CDR3 sequences, roughly 50% detected once. The sequenced material came from sorted CD4+, CD8+, or CD8+CD57+ T cells (not recorded which) from PBMCs. These TCRs come from a human donor in good health, serving as a control.

The J gene is TRBJ1-2, the V gene TRBV5-6, with D uncertain. V lost 0 bases to trimming and J lost 4 bases, with 7 bases between them. CDR1 is SGHDT, CDR2 YYEEEE, per germline. This CDR3 spans 13 amino acids. This chain's CDR3 is CASSLGKPYGYTF. For the CDR3, the DNA is TGTGCCAGCAGCTTGGGGAAGCCCTATGGCTACACCTTC.

For the CDR3, the DNA is TGTGCCAGCAGCACCCAGACAGGGGAACGTTCACCCCTCCACTTT. Translation: CASSTQTGERSPLHF. The V gene is TRBV5-5, the J gene TRBJ1-6; 8 bases map to TRBD1. The CDR3 is made up of 15 amino acids. Unmatched junction bases numbered 9, after V lost 4 bases and J lost 9 bases. Germline V gene lookup returns CDR1 SGHKS and CDR2 YYEKEE (reference sequence).

This sequence joins TRBV7-9 and TRBJ2-2, with D hard to call. The V end was cut by 1 base, the J end by 5 bases, with 5 bases between. Germline lookup yields CDR1 SEHNR and CDR2 FQNEAQ (reference sequence). The CDR3 runs to 13 residues. The chain's CDR3 is CASSLEPTGELFF. The DNA for the CDR3 is TGTGCCAGCAGCTTAGAACCAACCGGGGAGCTGTTTTTT.

The J gene is TRBJ2-1, the V gene TRBV7-6; D could derive from TRBD1 or TRBD2 (5 bases each). The V end was cut by 5 bases, the J end by 5 bases, with 16 bases between. The CDR3 runs to 15 residues. CDR1 is SGHVS, CDR2 FNYEAQ, per germline. The CDR3 sequence is CASSRKYGTDNEQFF. CDR3 coding DNA: TGTGCCAGCAGCCGGAAATACGGGACGGACAATGAGCAGTTCTTC.

This clonotype was picked up many times. The gene calls are TRBV5-5 and TRBJ1-1, with a possible D match to TRBD1 (5 bases). V dropped 0 bases and J dropped 3 bases, with 12 bases sitting between them. This CDR3 has 15 residues. Germline V gene sequence: CDR1 SGHKS, CDR2 YYEKEE (reference sequence). The chain's CDR3 is CASSLEPGPYTEAFF. The CDR3 nucleotides are TGTGCCAGCAGCTTGGAACCGGGACCCTACACTGAAGCTTTCTTT.

V gene TRBV19 combines with J gene TRBJ2-3; D gene uncertain. Trimming took off 7 bases at V and 0 bases at J, with 14 bases between the two ends. CDR3 size: 15 residues. The germline CDR1 and CDR2 sequences are LNHDA and SQIVND (reference sequence). The CDR3 is CASTLTARSTDTQYF. CDR3 bases: TGTGCCAGTACCCTGACTGCCCGAAGCACAGATACGCAGTATTTT.

The chain uses TRBV20-1 and TRBJ2-7, with a tentative D call TRBD2 (7 bases). CDR1 and CDR2 from the germline V gene are DFQATT and SNEGSKA (reference sequence). CDR3 length equals 15 residues. The V end was cut by 0 bases, the J end by 6 bases, with 18 bases between. Here the CDR3 DNA reads TGCAGTGCTAGAGATCTCAGTGGGGGGGCCTTCGAGCAGTACTTC. Translated, it gives CSARDLSGGAFEQYF.

There are a few counts of this clonotype. Given a much more abundant clone one base away, this may be a read error. V and J are TRBV5-4 and TRBJ2-7; D is possibly TRBD1 (5 bases). The CDR3 is 14 amino acids. The germline V gene has CDR1 SGHNT and CDR2 YYREEE (reference sequence). The CDR3 sequence: CASSLQGRSYEQHF. The CDR3 nucleotides are TGTGCCAGCAGCTTGCAGGGTAGGTCCTACGAGCAGCACTTC.

This clonotype was seen ten or more times. The chain has TRBV30 and TRBJ2-7; unclear D gene. Germline V gene lookup returns CDR1 GTSNPN and CDR2 SVGIG (reference sequence). The CDR3 spans 13 residues. V was cut by 0 bases and J by 6 bases, with 12 bases left in between. As DNA, the CDR3 is TGTGCCTGGAGTGTAGGCCCGGGTAGCGAGCAGTACTTC. This codes for CAWSVGPGSEQYF.

Ten or more counts support this clonotype. The genes are TRBV25-1 and TRBJ1-1, with 8 bases lining up with TRBD1. Germline CDR1 is MGHDK and CDR2 is SYGVNS. This CDR3 spans 15 amino acids. V gave up 9 bases and J gave up 4 bases; unmatched junction bases: 13. This CDR3 reads CARPFIQGAPTEAFF. The CDR3 nucleotides read TGTGCCAGGCCGTTTATCCAGGGGGCGCCCACTGAAGCTTTCTTT.

The J gene is TRBJ1-5, the V gene TRBV24-1; tentatively, D is TRBD1 (5 bases). The CDR3 loop spans 16 amino acids. Germline V gene lookup returns CDR1 KGHDR and CDR2 SFDVKD. V lost 5 bases to trimming and J lost 5 bases, with 18 bases between them. The CDR3 region is CATSAGGRRGDQPQHF. CDR3 in DNA: TGTGCCACCAGTGCGGGGGGACGGAGAGGCGATCAGCCCCAGCATTTT.

In regard to this clonotype: A much more abundant neighbour one base away suggests this may be a read error. The chain uses TRBV9 and TRBJ1-1; D call uncertain. Germline-derived CDR1 and CDR2 are SGDLS and YYNGEE. The CDR3 spans 13 residues. CDR3 DNA: TGTGCCAGCAGCGCCGGGATGAACACTGGAGCTTTCTTT. Its protein is CASSAGMNTGAFF.

CDR3 DNA: TGTGCCAGCAGCACCCGGGGGGGGCAAGAGACCCAGTACTTC. Translated: CASSTRGGQETQYF. The chain carries TRBV11-3 and TRBJ2-5; 8 bases agree with TRBD2. Trimming at V came to 5 bases and at J to 2 bases, leaving 4 bases not matched to a gene. This CDR3 spans 14 amino acids. Germline V gene data show CDR1 as SGHNT and CDR2 as YENEEA.

In this sample, this clonotype is medium-sized. The rearrangement uses TRBV20-1 and TRBJ1-1; D is perhaps TRBD1 (6 bases). The CDR3 runs 15 residues. Trimming took off 3 bases at V and 0 bases at J, with 14 bases between the two ends. In germline, CDR1 is DFQATT, CDR2 SNEGSKA (reference sequence). The CDR3 protein is CSASSPTGLNTEAFF. In DNA, the CDR3 is TGCAGTGCTAGTTCACCTACAGGGTTGAACACTGAAGCTTTCTTT.

Of note for this clonotype: A junction boundary mismatches the germline segment, possibly from a read error. The V call is TRBV25-1, the J call TRBJ1-4; perhaps TRBD1 as D (5 bases). CDR1 and CDR2 (germline): MGHDK, SYGVNS. This CDR3 comprises 17 residues. The CDR3 reads CASSENPSTGPNEKLSF. CDR3 coding DNA: TGTGCCAGCAGTGAAAATCCTTCGACGGGACCAAATGAAAAACTGTCTTTT.

The V and J genes are TRBV4-1 and TRBJ2-7; 11 bases are a match to TRBD1. Germline CDR1 MGHRA, CDR2 YSYEKL. CDR3 length: 16 amino acids. V gave up 6 bases and J gave up 3 bases; unmatched junction bases: 10. This CDR3 reads CASSPEPGTGGYEQYF. For the CDR3, the DNA is TGCGCCAGCAGTCCGGAACCGGGGACAGGGGGCTACGAGCAGTACTTC.

This clonotype was picked up a small number of times. This chain joins TRBV6-1 and TRBJ1-1; 7 bases agree with TRBD1. The CDR3 length is 14 residues. V lost 6 bases, J lost 1 base, and 5 bases stayed unmatched. Looked up from germline, CDR1 is MNHNS and CDR2 is SASEGT. DNA of the CDR3: TGTGCCAGCAGATTCAGGGGGACGAACACTGAAGCTTTCTTT. Its protein product is CASRFRGTNTEAFF.

This clonotype was seen at least ten times. The chain combines TRBV11-2 with TRBJ2-5; 7 bases are shared with TRBD1. This CDR3 region has 15 residues. V lost 0 bases and J lost 3; bases outside the gene matches: 4. Germline-derived CDR1 and CDR2 are SGHAT and FQNNGV. CDR3 coding DNA: TGTGCCAGCAGCTTAGACAGGGGGTATGAAGAGACCCAGTACTTC. Translating gives CASSLDRGYEETQYF.

This clonotype has just a few counts. The V gene is TRBV15, the J gene TRBJ2-7, with 8 nucleotides matching TRBD1. CDR3 size: 12 residues. V lost 5 bases and J lost 3; bases outside the gene matches: 0. CDR1 is LNHNV, CDR2 YYDKDF, per germline (reference sequence). CDR3 sequence reads: CATSGQGYEQYF. The CDR3 DNA reads TGTGCCACCAGCGGACAGGGCTACGAGCAGTACTTC.

The chain combines TRBV4-1 with TRBJ2-1; 8 bases map to TRBD2. V gave up 1 base and J gave up 5 bases; unmatched junction bases: 7. In germline, CDR1 is MGHRA, CDR2 YSYEKL. CDR3 length: 16 residues. The CDR3 here is CASSQGAGGRDNEQFF. CDR3 coding DNA: TGCGCCAGCAGCCAAGGGGCGGGGGGCCGGGACAATGAGCAGTTCTTC.